The source of this TCR beta chain is a study of early T cells in non-severe SARS-CoV-2 infection. In the study overall: Unpaired chains resulted from sequencing bulk RNA of unsorted whole blood. Findings and caveats of the study: Sequences matched to VDJdb favored anti-spike CD8 responses, while private and CD4 specificities were missed.

This clonotype was detected a few times. What it binds is unknown. This CDR3 has 15 residues. In germline, CDR1 is SNHLY, CDR2 FYNNEI. Losses at the gene ends were 7 bases for V and 0 bases for J; bases not matched to a gene: 6. Unique molecular identifier tags were affixed to discrete cDNA molecules. MiXCR, run by TCRdb on the 5' RACE reads, gives a single entry per CDR3 protein. The repertoire holds 100,000 to 120,000 distinct CDR3 sequences, with around 10% as singletons. The chain combines TRBV2 with TRBJ2-1, with 7 bases aligning to TRBD1. This TCR was sampled from an adult who was a healthcare worker with PCR-confirmed SARS-CoV-2 infection or an uninfected control (not recorded which). Specimen: whole blood. The CDR3 bases are TGTGCCAGCATCCTGGGACAGAACTCCTACAATGAGCAGTTCTTC. Its translation: CASILGQNSYNEQFF.